This T cell receptor beta chain was recorded in a study of blood T cell repertoires in COVID-19. As for the study in general: T cells, B-cell-depleted T cells, or PBMCs supplied cDNA or gDNA.

This CDR3 is built from 14 residues. V dropped 6 bases and J dropped 3 bases, with 12 bases sitting between them. CDR1 is MNHEY and CDR2 is SMNVEV in the germline V gene (reference sequence). This clone has a handful of counts. In the original processing: For nucleated cells, counts were estimated from reference gene primer amplification. The assay was immunoSEQ multiplex PCR, and TCRdb's table has in-frame clones only and misses some. That table is the source of V, J and clone size, and D and trimming were worked out from the DNA. The sample has 50,000 to 70,000 clones, around 79% seen once. Sequenced input: peripheral blood. The origin of this receptor is a man aged 55-75 years with acute or convalescent COVID-19. The rearrangement joins TRBV27 to TRBJ2-1, with D perhaps TRBD1 (5 bases). The CDR3 DNA reads TGTGCCAGCAGGGGGCTCAGCTACTACAATGAGCAGTTCTTC. Residues: CASRGLSYYNEQFF.